The entry below gives a single T cell receptor beta chain sequence along with its context. This record belongs to a study of response to subunit inactivated influenza vaccine. The CDR3 has 13 residues. Between the trimmed V and J ends, which lost 2 bases and 6 bases, there was a span of 9 bases. Germline assignment: CDR1 SGHVS and CDR2 FQNEAQ. One entry per CDR3 protein results from TCRdb running MiXCR on the RT-PCR reads. Counted here are approximately 520,000 distinct CDR3 sequences, about 25% occurring once; the ten biggest clones make up approximately 2%. The TCR sequence derives from a man aged 50-59 years who received an inactivated influenza vaccine. This sample comprised CD4+ T cells sorted from PBMCs, obtained roughly 5 days after vaccination. The gene calls are TRBV7-8 and TRBJ2-3; D unresolved. The DNA for the CDR3 is TGTGCCAGCAGCTTACACTTCGCGGATACGCAGTATTTT. This sequence encodes CASSLHFADTQYF.